A selection of T cell receptor beta chains follows, all from one sample in a study of blood T cell repertoires in COVID-19. Generated by immunoSEQ multiplex PCR, the TCRdb table keeps only in-frame clones and is missing some. The sample contains a few hundred thousand clones, roughly 88% of which appear only once. The sequenced sample was PBMCs or T cells enriched from blood (not recorded which). These receptors came from a woman aged 40 to 50 with acute COVID-19. Both conserved end residues are part of each CDR3. A D gene is named only where the DNA matches it firmly. Clone size, where shown, is once, few, many, or a class for clones that have expanded.

DNA: TGTGCCAGCATCAAGGGGGTCGCTTCACCCCTCCACTTT; CDR3: CASIKGVASPLHF; D: NA; V: TRBV2; J: TRBJ1-6; size: few
DNA: TGTGCCACCAGTGATTTGTGGGGGAGTAGCGGGAACACCGGGGAGCTGTTTTTT; CDR3: CATSDLWGSSGNTGELFF; D: NA; V: TRBV24-1; J: TRBJ2-2; size: NA
DNA: TGTGCCAGCAGGGGCCGGGATAGCGGGGGCCGATACAATGAGCAGTTCTTC; CDR3: CASRGRDSGGRYNEQFF; D: TRBD2; V: TRBV25-1; J: TRBJ2-1; size: few
DNA: TGCGCCAGCAGCCCGGAGGGGATTGGGAATGAGCAGTTCTTC; CDR3: CASSPEGIGNEQFF; D: NA; V: TRBV4-3; J: TRBJ2-1; size: NA
DNA: TGTGCCAGTAGTGTGACAGGGCTCTCTGGAAACACCATATATTTT; CDR3: CASSVTGLSGNTIYF; D: TRBD1; V: TRBV19; J: TRBJ1-3; size: NA
DNA: TGTGCCAGCAGCTTAGACGGCGGGAGGACTAATGAGCAGTTCTTC; CDR3: CASSLDGGRTNEQFF; D: TRBD2; V: TRBV5-4; J: TRBJ2-1; size: NA
DNA: TGTGCCAGCAGTTTATTGGCCCCTAACTATGGCTACACCTTC; CDR3: CASSLLAPNYGYTF; D: NA; V: TRBV28; J: TRBJ1-2; size: NA
DNA: TGTGCCAGTAAAGCGAACACTGAAGCTTTCTTT; CDR3: CASKANTEAFF; D: NA; V: TRBV19; J: TRBJ1-1; size: NA
DNA: TGCAGTGCTAGTGGGACAGGGATAATCAAATTC; CDR3: CSASGTGIIKF; D: TRBD1; V: TRBV20-1; J: TRBJ1-2; size: NA
DNA: TGTGCCAGCAGCGTCATAGGACTAGCGGGAGCCTCAGATACGCAGTATTTT; CDR3: CASSVIGLAGASDTQYF; D: TRBD2; V: TRBV9; J: TRBJ2-3; size: NA
DNA: TGTGCCAGCAGTGATATAGATACAGATACGCAGTATTTT; CDR3: CASSDIDTDTQYF; D: NA; V: TRBV28; J: TRBJ2-3; size: NA
DNA: TGTGCCAGTGCAAGTAGCGGAATCTACAATGAGCAGTTCTTC; CDR3: CASASSGIYNEQFF; D: NA; V: TRBV5-4; J: TRBJ2-1; size: NA
DNA: TGTGCCAGCAGCTTAGACGAGGGCAAGCTGGGGACAGGGAAGAACACTGAAGCTTTCTTT; CDR3: CASSLDEGKLGTGKNTEAFF; D: TRBD1; V: TRBV11-3; J: TRBJ1-1; size: NA